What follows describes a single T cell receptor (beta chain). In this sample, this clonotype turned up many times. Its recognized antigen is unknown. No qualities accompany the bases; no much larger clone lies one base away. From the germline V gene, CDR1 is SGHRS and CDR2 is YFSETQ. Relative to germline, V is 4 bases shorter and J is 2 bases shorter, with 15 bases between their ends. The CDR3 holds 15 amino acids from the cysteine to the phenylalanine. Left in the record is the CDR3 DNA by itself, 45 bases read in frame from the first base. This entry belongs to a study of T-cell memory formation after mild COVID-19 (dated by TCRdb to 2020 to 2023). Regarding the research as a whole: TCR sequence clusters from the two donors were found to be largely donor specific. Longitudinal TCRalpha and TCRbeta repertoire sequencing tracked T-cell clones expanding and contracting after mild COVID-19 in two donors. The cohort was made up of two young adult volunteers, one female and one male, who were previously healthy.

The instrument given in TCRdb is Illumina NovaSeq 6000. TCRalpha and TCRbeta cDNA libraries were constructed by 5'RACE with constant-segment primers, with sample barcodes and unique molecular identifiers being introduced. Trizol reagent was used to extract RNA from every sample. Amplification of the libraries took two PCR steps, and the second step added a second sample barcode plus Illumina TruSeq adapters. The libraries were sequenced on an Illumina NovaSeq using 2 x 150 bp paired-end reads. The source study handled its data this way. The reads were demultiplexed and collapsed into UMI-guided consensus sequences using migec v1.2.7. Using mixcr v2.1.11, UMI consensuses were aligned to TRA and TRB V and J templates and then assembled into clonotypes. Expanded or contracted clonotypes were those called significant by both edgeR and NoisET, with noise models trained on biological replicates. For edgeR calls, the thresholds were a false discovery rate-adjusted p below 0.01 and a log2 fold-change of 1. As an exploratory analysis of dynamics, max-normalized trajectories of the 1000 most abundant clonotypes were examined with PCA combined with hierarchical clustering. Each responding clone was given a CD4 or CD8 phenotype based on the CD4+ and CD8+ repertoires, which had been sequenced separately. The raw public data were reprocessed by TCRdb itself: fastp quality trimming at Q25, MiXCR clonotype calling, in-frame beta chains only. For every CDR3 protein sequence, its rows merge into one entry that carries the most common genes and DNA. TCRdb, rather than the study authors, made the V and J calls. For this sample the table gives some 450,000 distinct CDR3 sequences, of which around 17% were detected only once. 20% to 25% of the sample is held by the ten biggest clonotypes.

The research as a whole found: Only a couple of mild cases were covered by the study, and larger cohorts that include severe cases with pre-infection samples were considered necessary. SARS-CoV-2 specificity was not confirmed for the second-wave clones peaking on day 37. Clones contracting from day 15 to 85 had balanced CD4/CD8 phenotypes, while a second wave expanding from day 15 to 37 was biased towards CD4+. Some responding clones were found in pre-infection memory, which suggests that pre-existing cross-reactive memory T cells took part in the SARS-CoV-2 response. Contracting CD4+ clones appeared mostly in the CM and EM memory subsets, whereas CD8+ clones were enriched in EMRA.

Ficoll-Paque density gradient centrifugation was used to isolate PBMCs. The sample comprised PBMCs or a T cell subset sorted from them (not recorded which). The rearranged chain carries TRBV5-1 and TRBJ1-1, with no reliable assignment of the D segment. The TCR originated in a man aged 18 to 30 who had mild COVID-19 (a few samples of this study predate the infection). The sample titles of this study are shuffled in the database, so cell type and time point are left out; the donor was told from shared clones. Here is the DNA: TGCGCCAGCAGCCTTGTTCCCGGGCAAAACACTGAAGCTTTCTTT. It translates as CASSLVPGQNTEAFF.